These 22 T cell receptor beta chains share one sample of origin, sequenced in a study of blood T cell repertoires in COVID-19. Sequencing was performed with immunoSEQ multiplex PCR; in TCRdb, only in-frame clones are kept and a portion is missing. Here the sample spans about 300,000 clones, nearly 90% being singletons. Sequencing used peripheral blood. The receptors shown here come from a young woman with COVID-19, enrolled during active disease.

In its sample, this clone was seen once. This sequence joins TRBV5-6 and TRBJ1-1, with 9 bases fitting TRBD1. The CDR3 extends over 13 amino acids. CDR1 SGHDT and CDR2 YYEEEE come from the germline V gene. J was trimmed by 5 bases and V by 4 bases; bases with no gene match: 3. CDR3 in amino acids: CASSPGTGTEAFF. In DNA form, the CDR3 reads TGTGCCAGCAGCCCCGGGACAGGGACTGAAGCTTTCTTT. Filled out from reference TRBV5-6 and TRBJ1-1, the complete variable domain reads DAGVTQSPTHLIKTRGQQVTLRCSPKSGHDTVSWYQQALGQGPQFIFQYYEEEERQRGNFPDRFSGHQFPNYSSELNVNALLLGDSALYLCASSPGTGTEAFFGQGTRLTVV.

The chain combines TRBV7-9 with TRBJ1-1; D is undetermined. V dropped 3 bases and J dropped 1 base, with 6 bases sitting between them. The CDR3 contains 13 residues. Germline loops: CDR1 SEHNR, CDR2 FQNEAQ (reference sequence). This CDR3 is CASSFAGNTEAFF. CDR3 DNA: TGTGCCAGCAGCTTCGCCGGGAACACTGAAGCTTTCTTT.

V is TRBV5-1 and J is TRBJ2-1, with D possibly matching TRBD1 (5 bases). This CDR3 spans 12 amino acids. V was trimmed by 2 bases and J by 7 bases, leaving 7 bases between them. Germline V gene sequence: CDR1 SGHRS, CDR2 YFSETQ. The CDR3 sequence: CASSFPGNEQFF. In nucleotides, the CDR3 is TGCGCCAGCAGCTTTCCAGGGAATGAGCAGTTCTTC.

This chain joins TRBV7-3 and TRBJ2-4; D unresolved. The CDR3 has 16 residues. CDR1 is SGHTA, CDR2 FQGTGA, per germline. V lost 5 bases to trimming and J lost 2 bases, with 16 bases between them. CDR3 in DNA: TGTGCCAGCAGCGATACATCATTCGATTCCAAAAACATTCAGTACTTC. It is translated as CASSDTSFDSKNIQYF.

CDR3 DNA sequence: TGTGCCAGCAGTTACTCGTCTAGTGTTGGCACAGATACGCAGTATTTT. It specifies CASSYSSSVGTDTQYF. The J gene is TRBJ2-3, the V gene TRBV6-5, with D uncertain. Trimming shortened V by 0 bases and J by 1 base, and 11 bases separated the two germline ends. The CDR3 is 16 amino acids. Germline values: CDR1 MNHEY, CDR2 SVGAGI.

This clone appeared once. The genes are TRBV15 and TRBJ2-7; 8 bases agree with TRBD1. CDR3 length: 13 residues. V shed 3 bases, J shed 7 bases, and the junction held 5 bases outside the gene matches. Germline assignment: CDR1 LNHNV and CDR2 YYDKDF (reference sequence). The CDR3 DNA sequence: TGTGCCACCAGCAGGGTACAGGGGGGAGAGCAGTACTTC. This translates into CATSRVQGGEQYF.

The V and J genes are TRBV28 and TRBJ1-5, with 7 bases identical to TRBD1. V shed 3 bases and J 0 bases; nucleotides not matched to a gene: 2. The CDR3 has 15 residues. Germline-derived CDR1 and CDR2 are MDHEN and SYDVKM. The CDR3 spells CASSLTGPSNQPQHF. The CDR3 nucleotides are TGTGCCAGCAGTTTGACAGGGCCTAGCAATCAGCCCCAGCATTTT.

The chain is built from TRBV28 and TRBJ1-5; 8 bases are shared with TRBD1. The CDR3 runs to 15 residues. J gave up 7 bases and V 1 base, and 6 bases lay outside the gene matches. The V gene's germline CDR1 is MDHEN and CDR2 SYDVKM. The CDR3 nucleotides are TGTGCCAGCAGTTTATTTGTACAGGGGGAACAGCCCCAGCATTTT. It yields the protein CASSLFVQGEQPQHF.

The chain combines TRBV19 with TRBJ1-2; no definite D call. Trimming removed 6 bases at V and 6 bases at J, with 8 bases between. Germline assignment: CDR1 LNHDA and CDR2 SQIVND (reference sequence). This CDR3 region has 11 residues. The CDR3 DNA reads TGTGCCAGTAGGTCTATCGATGGCTACACCTTC. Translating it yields CASRSIDGYTF.

CDR3 nucleotide sequence: TGTGCCAGTCGGAGATATAGCAATCAGCCCCAGCATTTT. It specifies CASRRYSNQPQHF. This chain joins TRBV19 and TRBJ1-5; D remains ambiguous. Trimming removed 8 bases at V and 0 bases at J, with 8 bases between. The CDR3 is 13 residues long. The germline gives CDR1 LNHDA, CDR2 SQIVND (reference sequence).

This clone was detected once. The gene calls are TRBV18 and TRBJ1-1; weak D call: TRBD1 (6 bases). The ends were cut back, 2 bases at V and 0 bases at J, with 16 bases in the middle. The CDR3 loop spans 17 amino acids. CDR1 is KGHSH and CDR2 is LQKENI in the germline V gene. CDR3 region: CASSPARGLWMNTEAFF. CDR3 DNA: TGTGCCAGCTCACCAGCCAGGGGTTTATGGATGAACACTGAAGCTTTCTTT. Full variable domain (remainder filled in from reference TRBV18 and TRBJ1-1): NAGVMQNPRHLVRRRGQEARLRCSPMKGHSHVYWYRQLPEEGLKFMVYLQKENIIDESGMPKERFSAEFPKEGPSILRIQQVVRGDSAAYFCASSPARGLWMNTEAFFGQGTRLTVV.

The CDR3 reads CASSLGLTGELFF. CDR3 nucleotides: TGTGCCAGCAGCTTGGGTCTAACCGGGGAGCTGTTTTTT. The chain combines TRBV5-5 with TRBJ2-2; D uncertain. Germline V gene sequence: CDR1 SGHKS, CDR2 YYEKEE (reference sequence). The CDR3 has 13 amino acids. V shed 0 bases and J shed 5 bases, with 5 bases lying between them.

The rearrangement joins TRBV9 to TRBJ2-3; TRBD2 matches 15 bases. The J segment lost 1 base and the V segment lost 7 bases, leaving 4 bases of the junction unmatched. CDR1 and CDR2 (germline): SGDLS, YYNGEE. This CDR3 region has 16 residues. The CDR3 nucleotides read TGTGCCAGCGGGACTAGCGGGGGGTGGGGCACAGATACGCAGTATTTT. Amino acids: CASGTSGGWGTDTQYF.

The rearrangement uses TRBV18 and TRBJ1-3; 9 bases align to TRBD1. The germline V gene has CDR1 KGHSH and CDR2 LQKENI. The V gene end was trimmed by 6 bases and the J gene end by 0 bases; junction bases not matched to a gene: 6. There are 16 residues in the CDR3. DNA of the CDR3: TGTGCCAGCTCCCCCGGGACAGGGAGCTCTGGAAACACCATATATTTT. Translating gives CASSPGTGSSGNTIYF.

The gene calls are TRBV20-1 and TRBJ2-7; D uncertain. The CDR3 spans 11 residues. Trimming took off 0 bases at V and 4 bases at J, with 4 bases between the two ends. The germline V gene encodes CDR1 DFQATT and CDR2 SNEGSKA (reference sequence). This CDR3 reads CSARDGYEQYV. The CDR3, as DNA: TGCAGTGCTAGAGACGGTTACGAGCAGTACGTC.

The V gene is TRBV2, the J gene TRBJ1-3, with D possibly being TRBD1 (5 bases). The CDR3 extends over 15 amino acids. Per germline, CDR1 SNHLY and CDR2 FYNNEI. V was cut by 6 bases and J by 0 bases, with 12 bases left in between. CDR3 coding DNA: TGTGCCAGCAGGGGGGGGAGCGTCTCTGGAAACACCATATATTTT. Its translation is CASRGGSVSGNTIYF.

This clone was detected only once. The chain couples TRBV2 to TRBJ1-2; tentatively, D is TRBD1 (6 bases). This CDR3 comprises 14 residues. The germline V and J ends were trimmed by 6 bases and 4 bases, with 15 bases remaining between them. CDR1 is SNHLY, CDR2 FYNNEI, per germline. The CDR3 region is CASRQGAVIYGYTF. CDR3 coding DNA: TGTGCCAGCAGACAGGGAGCGGTTATCTATGGCTACACCTTC.

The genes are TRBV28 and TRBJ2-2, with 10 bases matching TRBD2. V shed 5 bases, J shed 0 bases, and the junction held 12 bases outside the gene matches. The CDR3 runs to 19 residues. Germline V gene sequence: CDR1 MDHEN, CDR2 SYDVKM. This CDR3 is CASSPYRMGLASNTGELFF. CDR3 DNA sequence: TGTGCCAGCAGTCCATATCGGATGGGACTAGCGTCGAACACCGGGGAGCTGTTTTTT.

CDR3 coding DNA: TGTGCCAGCAGACCCGGGGATCGAATGGGAACCCAGCATTTT. Amino acids: CASRPGDRMGTQHF. This chain uses TRBV2 with TRBJ1-5; D not resolved. The CDR3 has 14 amino acids. The germline V gene has CDR1 SNHLY and CDR2 FYNNEI. The V end was cut by 6 bases, the J end by 11 bases, with 20 bases between.

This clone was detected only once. The CDR3 DNA reads TGTGCCAGCAGCCAAGCCCTAGCGGCTAGCACAGATACGCAGTATTTT. This translates into CASSQALAASTDTQYF. V and J are TRBV3-1 (or the pseudogene TRBV3-2) and TRBJ2-3; 7 bases agree with TRBD2. Germline assignment: CDR1 LGHDT and CDR2 YNNKEL (reference sequence). The junction had 4 bases not matched to a gene; V was cut back by 1 base and J by 0 bases. The CDR3 runs to 16 residues.

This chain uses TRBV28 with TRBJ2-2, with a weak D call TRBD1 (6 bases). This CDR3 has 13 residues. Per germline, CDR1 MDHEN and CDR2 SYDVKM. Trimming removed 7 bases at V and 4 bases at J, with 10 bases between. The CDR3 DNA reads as TGTGCCAGCACCGGGACATCCACCGGGGAGCTGTTTTTT. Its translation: CASTGTSTGELFF.

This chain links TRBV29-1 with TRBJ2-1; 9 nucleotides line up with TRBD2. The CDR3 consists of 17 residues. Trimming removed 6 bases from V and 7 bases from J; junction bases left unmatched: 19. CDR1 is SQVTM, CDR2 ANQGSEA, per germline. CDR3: CSVEPRGGGAVRNEQFF. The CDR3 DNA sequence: TGCAGCGTGGAACCTAGGGGCGGGGGGGCCGTTAGGAATGAGCAGTTCTTC.